The 9 T cell receptor beta chains given below trace back to one sample, sequenced in a study of cytomegalovirus exposure and HLA in healthy donors. The study ran its PCR with 60 Vbeta and 13 Jbeta primers. Sequencing was performed with immunoSEQ multiplex PCR; in TCRdb, only in-frame clones are kept and a portion is missing. The data show roughly 80,000 clones, 60% to 85% seen once. Sequencing was performed on PBMCs. The source of these receptors is a male donor in good health and CMV-seronegative.

The J gene is TRBJ1-2, the V gene TRBV7-6, with 7 bases that match TRBD1. Losses at the gene ends were 2 bases for V and 4 bases for J; bases not matched to a gene: 1. The V gene's germline CDR1 is SGHVS and CDR2 FNYEAQ. There are 13 residues in the CDR3. The CDR3 region has the DNA TGTGCCAGCAGCTTACAGGGGGGCTATGGCTACACCTTC. It encodes CASSLQGGYGYTF. The variable domain in full, completed from reference TRBV7-6 and TRBJ1-2, reads GAGVSQSPRYKVTKRGQDVALRCDPISGHVSLYWYRQALGQGPEFLTYFNYEAQQDKSGLPNDRFSAERPEGSISTLTIQRTEQRDSAMYRCASSLQGGYGYTFGSGTRLTVV.

V and J are TRBV12-5 and TRBJ2-7; possibly TRBD1 for D (8 bases). The V gene lost 0 bases and the J gene lost 3 bases, with 15 bases spanning the gap. The CDR3 runs to 16 residues. Germline V gene data show CDR1 as LGHNT and CDR2 as FRNRAP. The CDR3 bases are TGTGCTAGTGGTTTGGTCCGAACAGGGGGGGTCTACGAGCAGTACTTC. It translates to CASGLVRTGGVYEQYF.

The J gene is TRBJ2-3, the V gene TRBV21-1; the DNA was not used to check the table's D call, TRBD2. TRBV21-1 is tagged as a pseudogene. The CDR3 totals 19 residues. The CDR3 loop reads CASSPGLAGGWVGTDTQYF. The CDR3 DNA reads as TGTGCCAGCAGTCCGGGACTAGCGGGAGGATGGGTCGGCACAGATACGCAGTATTTT.

This clone turned up a few times. CDR3 residues: CASSGLLDREDYEQYF. CDR3 nucleotide sequence: TGTGCCAGCAGTGGTCTCCTTGACAGGGAGGACTACGAGCAGTACTTC. The rearrangement links TRBV2 to TRBJ2-7; tentatively, D is TRBD1 (7 bases). CDR1 SNHLY and CDR2 FYNNEI come from the germline V gene. Trimming left V 4 bases short and J 3 bases short, with 19 bases between. The CDR3 covers 16 residues.

This clone was recorded once. V and J are TRBV19 and TRBJ1-2; D gene unclear. Trimming left V 4 bases short and J 2 bases short, with 14 bases between. The V gene's germline CDR1 is LNHDA and CDR2 SQIVND (reference sequence). The CDR3 runs 15 residues. CDR3 nucleotides: TGTGCCAGTAGTAGAGAGGTGGAGGGAAACTATGGCTACACCTTC. This codes for CASSREVEGNYGYTF. The whole variable domain, remainder taken from reference TRBV19 and TRBJ1-2, is DGGITQSPKYLFRKEGQNVTLSCEQNLNHDAMYWYRQDPGQGLRLIYYSQIVNDFQKGDIAEGYSVSREKKESFPLTVTSAQKNPTAFYLCASSREVEGNYGYTFGSGTRLTVV.

In DNA, the CDR3 is TGTGCCAGCTCACCACCGGGGGAGGGCTATGGCTACACCTTC. Translating gives CASSPPGEGYGYTF. This chain joins TRBV18 and TRBJ1-2, with D possibly being TRBD1 (5 bases). From germline, CDR1 is KGHSH and CDR2 LQKENI. The ends were cut back, 0 bases at V and 4 bases at J, with 9 bases in the middle. The CDR3 sequence is 14 residues long.

The CDR3 DNA sequence: TGTGCCAGCAGCCGGACAGGGGGCTCCTACGAGCAGTACTTC. Protein: CASSRTGGSYEQYF. The chain uses TRBV28 and TRBJ2-7; TRBD1 matches at 10 bases. V shed 6 bases, J shed 0 bases, and the junction held 2 bases outside the gene matches. Germline V gene sequence: CDR1 MDHEN, CDR2 SYDVKM. The length of the CDR3 is 14 residues.

V is TRBV6-6 and J is TRBJ1-4; 9 bases align to TRBD1. CDR1 and CDR2 from the germline V gene are MNHNY and SVGAGI (reference sequence). The CDR3 has 16 amino acids. The ends lost 6 bases at V and 3 bases at J; junction bases unmatched: 8. The DNA of the CDR3 is TGTGCCAGCAGAGTCCCGGGACAGGGTCCTAATGAAAAACTGTTTTTT. It yields the protein CASRVPGQGPNEKLFF.

The rearrangement joins TRBV10-2 to TRBJ2-7, with D tentatively TRBD2 (6 bases). Trimming left V 0 bases short and J 7 bases short, with 22 bases between. Germline values: CDR1 WSHSY, CDR2 SAAADI. The CDR3 has 17 residues. The CDR3 sequence: CASSESPYRKPREEQYF. DNA for the CDR3: TGCGCCAGCAGTGAGTCGCCGTATCGAAAACCACGGGAGGAGCAGTACTTC.